These 29 T cell receptor beta chains originate from one sample sequenced in a study of PD-1 blockade in classical Hodgkin lymphoma. Time point here: cycle 4 day 1 (C4D1), after more than 5 weeks of nivolumab. Patients all relapsed after autologous stem cell transplantation, and there was variation in brentuximab vedotin exposure. Magnetic negative selection was used to purify CD4+ T cells from PBMCs that had been thawed. Method: immunoSEQ multiplex PCR; TCRdb's copy keeps in-frame clones and lacks some. The table records around 37,000 clones, 90% to 95% of them present only once. Sequences were derived from CD4+ T cells from blood, sampled before the fourth cycle of nivolumab. These receptors were taken from a human donor with classical Hodgkin lymphoma.

V is TRBV11-2 and J is TRBJ2-7, with D possibly matching TRBD2 (5 bases). Germline V gives CDR1 SGHAT, CDR2 FQNNGV. This CDR3 has 14 amino acids. Trimming removed 5 bases at V and 4 bases at J, with 15 bases between. The CDR3 here is CASSPGFSVYEQYF. CDR3 DNA: TGTGCCAGCAGCCCCGGTTTTAGCGTATACGAGCAGTACTTC.

The chain couples TRBV30 to TRBJ2-1; D remains ambiguous. Germline V lookup: CDR1 GTSNPN, CDR2 SVGIG (reference sequence). V gave up 2 bases and J gave up 8 bases, with 16 bases separating them. CDR3 length equals 14 residues. CDR3: CAWSRNGWSDEQFF. The CDR3 region has the DNA TGTGCCTGGAGTCGGAACGGTTGGTCGGATGAGCAGTTCTTC.

The chain combines TRBV5-8 with TRBJ1-5, with TRBD1 matching over 9 bases. J was trimmed by 1 base and V by 6 bases; bases with no gene match: 17. Germline V gene data show CDR1 as SGHTS and CDR2 as YDEGEE. The CDR3 loop spans 19 amino acids. The CDR3 DNA reads TGTGCCAGCACCTTTTCTTTCGGGACAGGGTTTACAAGCAATCAGCCCCAGCATTTT. Its protein is CASTFSFGTGFTSNQPQHF.

V usage is TRBV4-2 and J usage is TRBJ1-2; D is uncertain. V lost 0 bases, J lost 1 base, and 12 bases lay in between. This CDR3 region has 16 residues. The V gene's germline CDR1 is LGHNA and CDR2 YNFKEQ. In DNA, the CDR3 is TGTGCCAGCAGCCAAGAGGTTCGAGGGCGTAACTATGGCTACACCTTC. Translated: CASSQEVRGRNYGYTF.

This clone was found once. The gene calls are TRBV19 and TRBJ2-1, with 9 nucleotides matching TRBD2. The V gene end was trimmed by 5 bases and the J gene end by 5 bases; junction bases not matched to a gene: 16. Per germline, CDR1 LNHDA and CDR2 SQIVND (reference sequence). The CDR3 covers 18 residues. CDR3 protein: CASSDNQPVRLADNEQFF. The CDR3 DNA is TGTGCCAGTAGTGATAACCAACCTGTAAGACTAGCGGACAATGAGCAGTTCTTC.

The chain uses TRBV18 and TRBJ1-2; TRBD1 agrees at 10 bases. Germline loops: CDR1 KGHSH, CDR2 LQKENI. Unmatched junction bases numbered 11, after V lost 2 bases and J lost 8 bases. The CDR3 is 16 residues long. CDR3 bases: TGTGCCAGCTCACCAGAATTTCGACAGGGGGCAAGAGGCTACACCTTC. It specifies CASSPEFRQGARGYTF.

The chain uses TRBV15 and TRBJ1-5; D is undetermined. V lost 0 bases and J 3 bases, leaving 9 bases between the germline ends. Germline assignment: CDR1 LNHNV and CDR2 YYDKDF (reference sequence). The CDR3 extends over 15 amino acids. CDR3 DNA sequence: TGTGCCACCAGCAGAGACCGGGTCTACAATCAGCCCCAGCATTTT. This gives the protein CATSRDRVYNQPQHF.

This rearrangement joins TRBV11-2 to TRBJ1-4; D is uncertain. Germline V gene sequence: CDR1 SGHAT, CDR2 FQNNGV. The CDR3 is made up of 17 amino acids. Trimming took off 0 bases at V and 2 bases at J, with 13 bases between the two ends. For the CDR3, the DNA is TGTGCCAGCAGCTTAGATGCGAGGATTGCCACTAATGAAAAACTGTTTTTT. This sequence encodes CASSLDARIATNEKLFF.

This chain links TRBV7-9 with TRBJ2-7; perhaps TRBD1 as D (6 bases). The length of the CDR3 is 16 residues. V lost 3 bases and J lost 0, with 15 bases in between. Germline lookup yields CDR1 SEHNR and CDR2 FQNEAQ (reference sequence). The CDR3 sequence is CASSFFDRTGSYEQYF. CDR3 nucleotides: TGTGCCAGCAGCTTCTTCGACAGGACTGGCTCCTACGAGCAGTACTTC.

The gene calls are TRBV5-1 and TRBJ2-7; D is unresolved. CDR1 is SGHRS, CDR2 YFSETQ, per germline. Trimming left V 4 bases short and J 0 bases short, with 17 bases between. This CDR3 contains 16 residues. For the CDR3, the DNA is TGCGCCAGCAGCGCCCCGGTATCATTGAGCTCCTACGAGCAGTACTTC. Protein sequence: CASSAPVSLSSYEQYF.

This chain links TRBV4-1 with TRBJ1-1, with D uncertain. Trimming removed 0 bases from V and 9 bases from J, with 8 bases in between. The CDR3 consists of 12 residues. Germline-derived CDR1 and CDR2 are MGHRA and YSYEKL. The chain's CDR3 is CASSQDRYKAFF. CDR3 sequence (DNA): TGCGCCAGCAGCCAAGATAGGTATAAAGCTTTCTTT.

Only one count was recorded for this clone. The genes are TRBV28 and TRBJ1-3; 10 bases agree with TRBD1. J was trimmed by 8 bases and V by 5 bases; bases with no gene match: 12. The CDR3 covers 16 residues. Germline V CDR1 and CDR2: MDHEN, SYDVKM. The CDR3 region has the DNA TGTGCCAGCAGTCGACCGGGACAGGGGCGCAGACACACCATATATTTT. Translation gives CASSRPGQGRRHTIYF.

The chain employs TRBV6-5 and TRBJ1-1, with 8 bases matching TRBD1. The germline gives CDR1 MNHEY, CDR2 SVGAGI. The CDR3 spans 16 residues. The J segment lost 1 base and the V segment lost 0 bases, leaving 4 bases of the junction unmatched. CDR3 in DNA: TGTGCCAGCAGTTACTCATCAGGGGGCCGGAACACTGAAGCTTTCTTT. The encoded protein is CASSYSSGGRNTEAFF.

V and J are TRBV9 and TRBJ1-1; 8 positions agree with TRBD1. This CDR3 region has 14 residues. Germline CDR1 reads SGDLS; CDR2 reads YYNGEE. The trim removed 3 bases at V and 4 bases at J, leaving 5 bases unmatched. CDR3 sequence reads: CASSGLGQGTEAFF. CDR3 coding DNA: TGTGCCAGCAGCGGATTAGGACAGGGCACTGAAGCTTTCTTT.

The rearrangement links TRBV18 to TRBJ1-1, with D tentatively TRBD1 (6 bases). The CDR3 sequence is 12 residues long. Germline CDR1 is KGHSH and CDR2 is LQKENI. CDR3 DNA sequence: TGTGAGTGCAGGGGCAAAAACACTGAAGCTTTCTTT. Amino acid sequence: CECRGKNTEAFF.

The chain combines TRBV11-2 with TRBJ2-2; 9 bases are shared with TRBD1. The CDR3 sequence is 15 residues long. Germline V gene data show CDR1 as SGHAT and CDR2 as FQNNGV. Trimming removed 3 bases from V and 6 bases from J; junction bases left unmatched: 5. CDR3 bases: TGTGCCAGCAGCTTCACAGGGGGCAACCCCGGGGAGCTGTTTTTT. It translates to CASSFTGGNPGELFF.

The chain combines TRBV4-1 with TRBJ1-5; D remains unclear. The V gene's germline CDR1 is MGHRA and CDR2 YSYEKL. V lost 3 bases and J 6 bases, leaving 9 bases between the germline ends. The length of the CDR3 is 13 residues. This chain's CDR3 is CASSHDFGQPQHF. In DNA form, the CDR3 reads TGCGCCAGCAGCCACGACTTCGGTCAGCCCCAGCATTTT.

The chain uses TRBV28 and TRBJ2-1; 7 nucleotides agree with TRBD2. This CDR3 is built from 14 residues. Unmatched junction bases numbered 13, after V lost 9 bases and J lost 8 bases. In germline, CDR1 is MDHEN, CDR2 SYDVKM. The CDR3 sequence is CASLAGVRRDEQFF. The CDR3, as DNA: TGTGCCAGTCTGGCGGGAGTTCGGCGCGATGAGCAGTTCTTC.

V gene TRBV28 combines with J gene TRBJ2-7; 10 positions agree with TRBD2. The CDR3 contains 16 residues. With 0 bases clipped from V and 2 bases from J, the junction kept 4 bases outside the gene matches. Germline loops: CDR1 MDHEN, CDR2 SYDVKM. The CDR3 DNA follows: TGTGCCAGCAGTTTATGGACTAGCGGGCCTACCTACGAGCAGTACTTC. This gives the protein CASSLWTSGPTYEQYF.

Comments on this clone: Sequence at one end of the junction differs from germline and may be a read error. The genes are TRBV30 and TRBJ1-2; perhaps TRBD1 as D (6 bases). Germline CDR1 and CDR2: GTSNPN and SVGIG (reference sequence). The CDR3 covers 16 residues. In DNA form, the CDR3 reads TGTGCCTGGAGTGTACCTAGGACAGCCGGACGCTATCGCTACACCTTC. Its translation: CAWSVPRTAGRYRYTF.

V usage is TRBV2 and J usage is TRBJ2-2, with TRBD2 identical over 10 bases. The CDR3 length is 15 residues. With 2 bases clipped from V and 6 bases from J, the junction kept 3 bases outside the gene matches. Germline loops: CDR1 SNHLY, CDR2 FYNNEI. This chain's CDR3 is CASSEQSGRAGELFF. DNA for the CDR3: TGTGCCAGCAGTGAACAAAGCGGGAGGGCCGGGGAGCTGTTTTTT.

The chain joins TRBV7-9 to TRBJ2-1, with D maybe TRBD2 (6 bases). CDR1 is SEHNR, CDR2 FQNEAQ, per germline (reference sequence). The V gene lost 4 bases and the J gene lost 4 bases, with 11 bases spanning the gap. The CDR3 loop spans 14 amino acids. The CDR3 DNA follows: TGTGCCAGCAGCTCAAGCGGGTCTTACAATGAGCAGTTCTTC. Translation: CASSSSGSYNEQFF.

This clone has only one observation. The V and J genes are TRBV19 and TRBJ2-2, with 7 bases matching TRBD1. There are 16 residues in the CDR3. Trimming at V came to 5 bases and at J to 1 base, leaving 7 bases not matched to a gene. Germline V gene sequence: CDR1 LNHDA, CDR2 SQIVND (reference sequence). The CDR3 here is CASSVRQGQNTGELFF. For the CDR3, the DNA is TGTGCCAGTAGTGTTCGACAGGGACAGAACACCGGGGAGCTGTTTTTT.

This sequence joins TRBV18 and TRBJ1-4, with D possibly matching TRBD1 (5 bases). This CDR3 comprises 14 residues. Looked up from germline, CDR1 is KGHSH and CDR2 is LQKENI. V lost 6 bases to trimming and J lost 3 bases, with 11 bases between them. The CDR3 sequence is CASSPVRANEKLFF. The CDR3 DNA follows: TGTGCCAGCTCTCCAGTCAGGGCTAATGAAAAACTGTTTTTT. The full variable domain, in which reference TRBV18 and TRBJ1-4 provide the parts outside the CDR3, is NAGVMQNPRHLVRRRGQEARLRCSPMKGHSHVYWYRQLPEEGLKFMVYLQKENIIDESGMPKERFSAEFPKEGPSILRIQQVVRGDSAAYFCASSPVRANEKLFFGSGTQLSVL.

The chain employs TRBV6-1 and TRBJ2-5; 11 bases are a match to TRBD2. The V gene's germline CDR1 is MNHNS and CDR2 SASEGT. V lost 0 bases and J lost 5; bases outside the gene matches: 5. The CDR3 runs 16 residues. CDR3 amino acids: CASSEAELAGAETQYF. For the CDR3, the DNA is TGTGCCAGCAGTGAAGCGGAACTAGCGGGAGCGGAGACCCAGTACTTC.

The chain combines TRBV6-1 with TRBJ1-2; no firm D call. CDR3 length equals 11 residues. Germline CDR1 and CDR2: MNHNS and SASEGT. V gave up 1 base and J gave up 8 bases, with 5 bases separating them. The CDR3 nucleotides are TGTGCCAGCAGTGAAGTAAGGGGCTACACCTTC. Protein product: CASSEVRGYTF.

This chain joins TRBV14 and TRBJ2-3, with 7 bases identical to TRBD2. The CDR3 loop spans 15 amino acids. CDR1 SGHDN and CDR2 FVKESK come from the germline V gene. V trimming: 3 bases; J trimming: 3 bases; junction bases outside the gene matches: 6. CDR3 region: CASSQREMGTDTQYF. The CDR3 nucleotides read TGTGCCAGCAGCCAGCGGGAGATGGGAACAGATACGCAGTATTTT.

V and J are TRBV18 and TRBJ2-3; possible D gene TRBD1, 6 bases. The germline V and J ends were trimmed by 4 bases and 0 bases, with 14 bases remaining between them. The CDR3 is 16 residues long. Germline V lookup: CDR1 KGHSH, CDR2 LQKENI. As DNA, the CDR3 is TGTGCCAGCTCACTCGTGGGCAGGGGTAGCACAGATACGCAGTATTTT. Protein sequence: CASSLVGRGSTDTQYF.

V usage is TRBV29-1 and J usage is TRBJ2-3, with TRBD2 matching 14 bases. V lost 6 bases, J lost 5 bases, and 4 bases stayed unmatched. The CDR3 length is 14 residues. Germline CDR1 reads SQVTM; CDR2 reads ANQGSEA. CDR3 in DNA: TGCAGCGTGGGACTAGCGGGAGCAATAGATACGCAGTATTTT. Translating gives CSVGLAGAIDTQYF.